This is a list of T cell receptor beta chains from one sample in a study of T cells in Graves' hyperthyroidism and ophthalmopathy. TCRdb re-called the multiplex PCR reads with MiXCR, one entry per CDR3 protein. The table records 730,000 or so distinct CDR3 sequences, 18% of them present only once. Sample: blood. All receptors derive from a woman between 50 and 59 years old with Graves' hyperthyroidism that later progressed to Graves' ophthalmopathy. CDR3s include the opening cysteine and the closing phenylalanine or tryptophan. D genes are given only for firm matches. The listing skips clone size in some rows; elsewhere it reads once, few, many or a size class.

cdr3_aa | cdr3_nt | clone_size | v_call | d_call | cdr3_length | j_call
CATLEGGANYGYTF | TGTGCCACCCTCGAGGGGGGAGCTAACTATGGCTACACCTTC | many | TRBV12-3/TRBV12-4 | NA | 14 | TRBJ1-2
CASSPGVGETQYF | TGTGCCAGCAGCCCAGGGGTAGGGGAGACCCAGTACTTC | many | TRBV12-3/TRBV12-4 | NA | 13 | TRBJ2-5
CASSPHRSGAVFF | TGTGCCAGCAGTCCGCACCGGAGCGGGGCGGTGTTTTTT | few | TRBV12-3/TRBV12-4 | TRBD2 | 13 | TRBJ2-2
CASSLGGTGWTEAFF | TGTGCCAGCAGCTTAGGAGGGACAGGTTGGACTGAAGCTTTCTTT | many | TRBV11-2 | TRBD1 | 15 | TRBJ1-1
CASETKGSNEQFF | TGTGCTAGTGAGACTAAGGGTTCCAATGAGCAGTTCTTC | many | TRBV12-5 | NA | 13 | TRBJ2-1
CASSPQGAKQPQHF | TGTGCCAGCAGCCCGCAGGGGGCAAAACAGCCCCAGCATTTT | many | TRBV11-2 | TRBD1 | 14 | TRBJ1-5
CASSLTGAGGTEAFF | TGTGCCAGCAGTTTAACAGGGGCTGGGGGGACTGAAGCTTTCTTT | many | TRBV12-3/TRBV12-4 | TRBD1 | 15 | TRBJ1-1
CASLPGQGRGETQYF | TGTGCCAGCCTACCCGGACAGGGGCGTGGAGAGACCCAGTACTTC | few | TRBV27 | TRBD1 | 15 | TRBJ2-5
CASSMGRHNTDTQYF | TGCGCCAGCAGCATGGGCCGCCACAACACAGATACGCAGTATTTT | NA | TRBV5-1 | NA | 15 | TRBJ2-3
CASRRASLWETQYF | TGTGCCAGCAGACGGGCCTCCTTATGGGAGACCCAGTACTTC | NA | TRBV6-2/TRBV6-3 | NA | 14 | TRBJ2-5
CASSLARSRGGYEQYF | TGTGCCAGCAGCCTAGCAAGGTCCAGGGGGGGATACGAGCAGTACTTC | NA | TRBV4-2 | NA | 16 | TRBJ2-7
CASSLLGETNYEQYF | TGTGCCAGCAGCTTATTAGGGGAGACTAACTACGAGCAGTACTTC | many | TRBV11-2 | NA | 15 | TRBJ2-7
CASSEGPLYNEQFF | TGTGCCAGCAGCGAGGGGCCCTTATACAATGAGCAGTTCTTC | few | TRBV9 | NA | 14 | TRBJ2-1
CASLWGSTLNQPQHF | TGTGCCAGCTTATGGGGGAGCACTCTAAATCAGCCCCAGCATTTT | few | TRBV6-1 | NA | 15 | TRBJ1-5
CASSYRPRNSGNTIYF | TGTGCCAGCAGTTACCGCCCCCGGAACTCTGGAAACACCATATATTTT | few | TRBV6-2/TRBV6-3 | NA | 16 | TRBJ1-3
CASSFTDRGQLFF | TGCGCCAGCAGCTTCACCGACAGGGGACAACTGTTTTTT | few | TRBV5-1 | TRBD1 | 13 | TRBJ1-4
CASSLLRDHEQFF | TGTGCCAGCAGTTTACTCAGGGATCATGAGCAGTTCTTC | many | TRBV27 | NA | 13 | TRBJ2-1
CASSFLDSPAFF | TGCGCCAGCAGCTTTTTGGACAGTCCAGCTTTCTTT | few | TRBV5-1 | NA | 12 | TRBJ1-1
CASSPLFWQDNYGYTF | TGTGCCAGCAGCCCCCTCTTCTGGCAGGATAACTATGGCTACACCTTC | few | TRBV11-2 | NA | 16 | TRBJ1-2
CASSQRPLSGGVTDTQYF | TGTGCCAGCAGCCAACGCCCATTAAGCGGGGGGGTCACAGATACGCAGTATTTT | few | TRBV11-1 | TRBD2 | 18 | TRBJ2-3
CASSQVANTEAFF | TGTGCCAGCAGCCAAGTTGCGAACACTGAAGCTTTCTTT | many | TRBV3-1 | NA | 13 | TRBJ1-1
CASSQPRTGFIQAFF | TGCGCCAGCAGCCAACCACGAACAGGATTTATACAAGCTTTCTTT | few | TRBV4-1 | NA | 15 | TRBJ1-1
CASSFRDRGYEQYF | TGTGCCAGCAGCTTTCGGGACAGGGGCTACGAGCAGTACTTC | many | TRBV19 | TRBD1 | 14 | TRBJ2-7